The source of this TCR beta chain is a study of CD8+ T cells in alopecia areata. Broader study findings: Normal skin's resident alphabeta T cells are also sequenced in scalp samples.

In each case, RNA was isolated and then reverse transcribed into cDNA as the sequencing template. Libraries were prepared by immunoSEQ multiplex PCR; TCRdb keeps only in-frame clonotypes and omits some of them. The sample carries roughly 150,000 clones, about 53% recorded once. This clone was detected only a few times. What it recognizes is unknown. This CDR3 spans 14 amino acids. Trimming removed 7 bases from V and 0 bases from J, with 14 bases in between. CDR1 is SGDLS and CDR2 is YYNGEE in the germline V gene. The sequence was obtained from a human donor with alopecia areata. The V call is TRBV9, the J call TRBJ2-7; D is unresolved. Sequencing was performed on CD8+ T cells sorted from blood, taken at week 0. CDR3 in DNA: TGTGCCAGCTCTCCGGGTGCCGACTCCTACGAGCAGTACTTC. This gives the protein CASSPGADSYEQYF.